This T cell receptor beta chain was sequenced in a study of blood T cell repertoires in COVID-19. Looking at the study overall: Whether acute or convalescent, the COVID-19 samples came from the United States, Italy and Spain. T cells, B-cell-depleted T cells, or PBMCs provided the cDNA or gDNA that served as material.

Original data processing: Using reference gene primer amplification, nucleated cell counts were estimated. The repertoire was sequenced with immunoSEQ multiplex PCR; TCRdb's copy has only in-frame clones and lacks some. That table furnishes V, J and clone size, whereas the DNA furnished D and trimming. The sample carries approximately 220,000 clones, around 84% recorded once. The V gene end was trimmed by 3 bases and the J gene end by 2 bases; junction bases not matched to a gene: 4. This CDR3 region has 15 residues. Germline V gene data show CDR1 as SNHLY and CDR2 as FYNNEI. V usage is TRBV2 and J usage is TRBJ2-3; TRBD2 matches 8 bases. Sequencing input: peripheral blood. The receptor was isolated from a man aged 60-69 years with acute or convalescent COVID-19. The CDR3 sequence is CASSDGGANTDTQYF. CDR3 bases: TGTGCCAGCAGTGACGGGGGGGCCAACACAGATACGCAGTATTTT.